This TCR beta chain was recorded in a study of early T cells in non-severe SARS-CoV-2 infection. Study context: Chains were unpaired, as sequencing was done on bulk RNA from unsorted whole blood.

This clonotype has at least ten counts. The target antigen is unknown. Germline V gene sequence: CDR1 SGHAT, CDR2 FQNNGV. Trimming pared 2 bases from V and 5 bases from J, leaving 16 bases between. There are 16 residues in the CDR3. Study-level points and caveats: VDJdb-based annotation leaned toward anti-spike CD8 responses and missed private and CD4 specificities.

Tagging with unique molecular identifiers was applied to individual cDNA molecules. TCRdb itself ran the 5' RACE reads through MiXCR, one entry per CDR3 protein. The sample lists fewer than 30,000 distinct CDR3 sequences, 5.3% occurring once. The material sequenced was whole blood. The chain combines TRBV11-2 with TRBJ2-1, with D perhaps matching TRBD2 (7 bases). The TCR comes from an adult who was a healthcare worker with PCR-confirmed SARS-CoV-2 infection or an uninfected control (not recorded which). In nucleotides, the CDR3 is TGTGCCAGCAGCTTACGGCGGGGGCTACGAAACAATGAGCAGTTCTTC. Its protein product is CASSLRRGLRNNEQFF.